This T cell receptor (beta chain) was found in a study of cytomegalovirus exposure and HLA in healthy donors. The V segment lost 6 bases and the J segment 2 bases; nucleotides outside the gene matches: 6. The CDR3 spans 15 residues. Germline lookup yields CDR1 MNHEY and CDR2 SVGAGI. Study results and limitations: Earlier analysis looked at TCR beta V segments, and most were productive about 87% or about 30% of the time. Across all donors, roughly uniform sequencing depth was an assumption of the presence/absence analyses. Donor immune exposure was known only as CMV serostatus.

A remark on this clone: The antigen remains undetermined.

The PCR ran on 60 Vbeta and 13 Jbeta primers. The data were produced by immunoSEQ multiplex PCR, yet TCRdb's version contains in-frame clones alone and is incomplete. The table includes roughly 60,000 clones, about 80% detected once. The sequence came from a female donor in good health and CMV-seronegative. Sequenced sample: PBMCs. V and J are TRBV6-5 and TRBJ1-5, with 8 nucleotides matching TRBD1. CDR3 sequence reads: CASRRQGLGNQPQHF. In nucleotides, the CDR3 is TGTGCCAGCAGACGACAGGGGTTGGGCAATCAGCCCCAGCATTTT.